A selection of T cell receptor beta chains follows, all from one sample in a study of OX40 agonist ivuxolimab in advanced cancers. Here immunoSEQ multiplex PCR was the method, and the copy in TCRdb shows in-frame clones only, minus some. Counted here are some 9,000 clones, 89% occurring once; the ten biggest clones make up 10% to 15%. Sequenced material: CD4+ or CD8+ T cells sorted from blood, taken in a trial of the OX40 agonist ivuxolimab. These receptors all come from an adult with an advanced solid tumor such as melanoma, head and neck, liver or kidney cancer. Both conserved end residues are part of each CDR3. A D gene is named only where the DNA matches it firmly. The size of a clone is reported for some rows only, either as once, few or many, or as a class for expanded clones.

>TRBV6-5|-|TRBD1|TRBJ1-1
CASSYSATGADTEAFF
TGTGCCAGCAGTTACTCTGCAACAGGGGCGGACACTGAAGCTTTCTTT
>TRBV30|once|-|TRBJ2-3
CAWRDSDFTDTQYF
TGTGCCTGGAGGGACTCGGATTTCACAGATACGCAGTATTTT
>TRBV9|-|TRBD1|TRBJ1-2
CASSVGVTGTNYGYTF
TGTGCCAGCAGCGTAGGGGTGACAGGGACTAACTATGGCTACACCTTC
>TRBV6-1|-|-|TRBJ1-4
CASSEFRNEKLFF
TGTGCCAGCAGTGAATTCAGGAATGAAAAACTGTTTTTT
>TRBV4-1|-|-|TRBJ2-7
CASSQDFPAVVQYF
TGCGCCAGCAGCCAAGATTTCCCGGCAGTCGTGCAGTACTTC
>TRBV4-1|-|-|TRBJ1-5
CASSQDGTTENQPQHF
TGCGCCAGCAGCCAAGACGGTACGACAGAGAATCAGCCCCAGCATTTT
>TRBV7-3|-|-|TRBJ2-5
CASSLTAGIPETQYF
TGTGCCAGCAGCTTAACGGCAGGGATACCGGAGACCCAGTACTTC
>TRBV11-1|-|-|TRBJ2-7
CASSLWGTYEQYF
TGTGCCAGCAGCTTATGGGGTACCTACGAGCAGTACTTC
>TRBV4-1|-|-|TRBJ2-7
CASSQVAGISYEQYF
TGCGCCAGCAGCCAAGTAGCAGGGATCTCCTACGAGCAGTACTTC
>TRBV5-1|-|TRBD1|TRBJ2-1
CASSFSVWDRANEQFF
TGCGCCAGCAGCTTTAGTGTGTGGGACAGGGCAAATGAGCAGTTCTTC
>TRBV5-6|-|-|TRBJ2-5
CASSHTRSGVRETQYF
TGTGCCAGCAGCCACACGCGGTCAGGGGTCAGGGAGACCCAGTACTTC
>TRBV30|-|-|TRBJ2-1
CAYGVSPADEQFF
TGTGCCTACGGGGTTTCCCCGGCGGATGAGCAGTTCTTC
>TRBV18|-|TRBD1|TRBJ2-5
CASSRQGRQETQYF
TGTGCCAGCTCACGACAGGGGAGGCAAGAGACCCAGTACTTC
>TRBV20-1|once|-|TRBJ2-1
CSVLWLAEQFF
TGCAGTGTCTTGTGGTTAGCTGAGCAGTTCTTC
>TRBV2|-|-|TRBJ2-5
CASSSGAEETQYF
TGTGCCAGCAGTAGTGGGGCGGAAGAGACCCAGTACTTC
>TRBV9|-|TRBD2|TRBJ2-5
CASSVDSGRGETQYF
TGTGCCAGCAGCGTAGATAGCGGGAGGGGCGAGACCCAGTACTTC
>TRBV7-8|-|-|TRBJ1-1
CASSLVPPGRDLGNTEAFF
TGTGCCAGCAGCTTAGTGCCCCCGGGCAGAGATTTGGGGAACACTGAAGCTTTCTTT
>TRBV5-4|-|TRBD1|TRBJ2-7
CASIGTGSSYEQYF
TGTGCCAGCATCGGGACAGGGAGCTCCTACGAGCAGTACTTC
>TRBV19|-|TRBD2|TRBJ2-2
CASTRLAGAGELFF
TGTGCCAGCACTAGACTAGCGGGAGCCGGGGAGCTGTTTTTT
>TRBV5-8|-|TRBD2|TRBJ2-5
CASSPPPGTRSWETQYF
TGTGCCAGCAGCCCACCTCCCGGGACTAGGAGTTGGGAGACCCAGTACTTC
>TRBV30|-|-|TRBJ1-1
CAWGGVGRGTEAFF
TGTGCCTGGGGAGGCGTCGGCCGCGGCACTGAAGCTTTCTTT
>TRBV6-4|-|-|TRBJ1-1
CASSAGPATRAFF
TGTGCCAGCAGTGCCGGACCGGCCACTCGGGCTTTCTTT
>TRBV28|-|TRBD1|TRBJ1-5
CASSLKQGKFQPQHF
TGTGCCAGCAGTTTGAAACAGGGGAAGTTCCAGCCCCAGCATTTT
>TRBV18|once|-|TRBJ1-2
CASSPGSSYYGYTF
TGTGCCAGCTCACCAGGGAGCTCTTACTATGGCTACACCTTC
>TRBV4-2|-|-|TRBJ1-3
CASSQDGIGSGNTIYF
TGTGCCAGCAGCCAAGATGGTATAGGGTCTGGAAACACCATATATTTT
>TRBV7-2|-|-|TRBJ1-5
CASSLLRGSGQPQHF
TGTGCCAGCAGCTTACTCCGGGGATCGGGTCAGCCCCAGCATTTT
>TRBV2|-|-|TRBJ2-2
CATQRGRENTGELFF
TGTGCCACCCAAAGAGGGCGGGAGAACACCGGGGAGCTGTTTTTT
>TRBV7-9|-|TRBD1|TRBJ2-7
CASSRDRVSYEQYF
TGTGCCAGCAGCCGGGACAGGGTTTCCTACGAGCAGTACTTC
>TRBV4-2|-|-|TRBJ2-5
CASSSRVQETQYF
TGTGCCAGCAGCTCCCGGGTGCAAGAGACCCAGTACTTC
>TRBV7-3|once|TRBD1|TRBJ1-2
CASSSPWVPGQGFNYGYTF
TGTGCCAGCAGCTCCCCGTGGGTCCCGGGACAGGGCTTTAACTATGGCTACACCTTC
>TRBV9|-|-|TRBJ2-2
CASQKEYTGELFF
TGTGCCAGCCAAAAGGAGTACACCGGGGAGCTGTTTTTT
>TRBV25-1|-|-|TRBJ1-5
CASSEWARENNQPQHF
TGTGCCAGCAGTGAATGGGCCAGGGAGAACAATCAGCCCCAGCATTTT
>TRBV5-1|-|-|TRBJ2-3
CASSFLGEGADTQYF
TGCGCCAGCAGCTTCTTGGGAGAGGGAGCGGATACGCAGTATTTT
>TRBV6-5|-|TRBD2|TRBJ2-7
CASSYGTSIHEQYF
TGTGCCAGCAGTTACGGGACTAGTATCCACGAGCAGTACTTC
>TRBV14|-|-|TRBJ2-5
CASSQDWREETQYF
TGTGCCAGCAGCCAAGATTGGCGGGAAGAGACCCAGTACTTC
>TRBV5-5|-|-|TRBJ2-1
CASSRNAVPYNEQFF
TGTGCCAGCAGCCGGAATGCGGTTCCCTACAATGAGCAGTTCTTC
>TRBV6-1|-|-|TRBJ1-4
CASRPRDAGGEKLFF
TGTGCCAGCAGACCTCGGGACGCCGGGGGGGAAAAACTGTTTTTT
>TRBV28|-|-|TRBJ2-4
CASSLRVAKNIQYF
TGTGCCAGCAGTTTAAGGGTGGCCAAAAACATTCAGTACTTC
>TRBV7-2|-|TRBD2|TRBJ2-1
CASSLGASSGMDEQFF
TGTGCCAGCAGCTTAGGTGCGTCTAGCGGGATGGATGAGCAGTTCTTC
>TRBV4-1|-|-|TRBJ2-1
CASSYGWGREHNSEQFF
TGCGCCAGCAGTTATGGTTGGGGCAGGGAACACAATAGTGAGCAGTTCTTC
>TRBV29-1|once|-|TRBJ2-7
CSVAGKKASYEQYF
TGCAGCGTTGCAGGGAAAAAGGCTTCCTACGAGCAGTACTTC
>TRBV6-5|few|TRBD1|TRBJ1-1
CASSYSGSGGTEAFF
TGTGCCAGCAGTTACTCAGGCTCAGGGGGCACTGAAGCTTTCTTT
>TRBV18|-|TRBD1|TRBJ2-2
CASSPQTGATGELFF
TGTGCCAGCTCACCCCAGACAGGGGCCACCGGGGAGCTGTTTTTT
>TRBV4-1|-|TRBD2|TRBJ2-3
CASSSGRTDTQYF
TGCGCCAGTTCCAGCGGGAGGACAGATACGCAGTATTTT
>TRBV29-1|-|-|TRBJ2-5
CSAAGGGETQYF
TGCAGCGCCGCAGGGGGGGGAGAGACCCAGTACTTC
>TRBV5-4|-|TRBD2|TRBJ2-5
CASSYRLAGAETQYF
TGTGCCAGCAGCTATCGACTAGCGGGGGCTGAGACCCAGTACTTC
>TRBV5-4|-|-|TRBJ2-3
CASSLGQADTQYF
TGTGCCAGCAGCTTGGGACAGGCCGATACGCAGTATTTT
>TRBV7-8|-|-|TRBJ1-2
CASSVGETYGYTF
TGTGCCAGCAGCGTCGGAGAAACCTATGGCTACACCTTC
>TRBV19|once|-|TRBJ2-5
CASSIGQGTSQETQYF
TGTGCCAGTAGTATTGGGCAGGGGACTTCTCAAGAGACCCAGTACTTC
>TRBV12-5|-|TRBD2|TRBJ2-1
CASGNSGRASEQFF
TGTGCTAGTGGGAATAGCGGGAGGGCGAGTGAGCAGTTCTTC
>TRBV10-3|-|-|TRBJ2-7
CAISERGPDEQYF
TGTGCCATCAGTGAACGGGGGCCCGACGAGCAGTACTTC
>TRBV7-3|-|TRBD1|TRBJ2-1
CASSLDRDSEQFF
TGTGCCAGCAGCCTCGACAGGGATAGTGAGCAGTTCTTC
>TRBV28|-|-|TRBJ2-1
CASSWSSYNEQFF
TGTGCCAGCAGTTGGAGCTCCTACAATGAGCAGTTCTTC
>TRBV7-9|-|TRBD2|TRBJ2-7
CASSSPGTSGSYEQYF
TGTGCCAGCAGCTCCCCCGGGACTAGCGGATCCTACGAGCAGTACTTC
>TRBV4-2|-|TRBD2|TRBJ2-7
CASSQGTSETYEQYF
TGTGCCAGCAGCCAAGGGACTAGCGAAACCTACGAGCAGTACTTC